This T cell receptor (beta chain) was recovered during a study of blood T cell repertoires in COVID-19 (TCRdb year 2020). The study in broad terms: Samples covering the acute and convalescent phases of COVID-19 were provided by collaborators in the United States, Italy and Spain. The samples were drawn from two sources: the first 160 participants of the ongoing ImmuneRACE study, and over 1,000 subjects contributed by 6 global collaborators. A freely available public database, intended as a resource for researchers studying the immune response to SARS-CoV-2, is where the repertoires were released. Deeply sampled blood TCRbeta repertoires from subjects exposed to, actively infected with, or recovered from COVID-19 were included in the dataset. Where available, HLA class I and class II types were obtained from metadata supplied by the sample provider rather than from assay-based typing. The sample metadata nearly always contained a de-identified subject ID, COVID-19 status, age in years and sex. The prospective study material was composed of cDNA or gDNA derived from T cells, B-cell-depleted T cells, or PBMCs. Summary of the overall study and its limitations: Clinical and demographic metadata were provided uncurated, with the amount varying by source and participant.

A remark on this clone: The clone's antigen remains unknown. Base quality data are lacking; no much larger clone is found one base away.

Whole blood was collected in K2EDTA tubes by collaborating institutions according to the institutions' own protocols. For TCRbeta analysis, collaborators shipped samples in one of three forms: frozen whole blood, isolated PBMCs, or DNA extracted from either of those sample types. TCRbeta CDR3 regions were amplified from genomic DNA by means of the immunoSEQ Assay, a bias-controlled multiplex PCR. The paper's data handling went like this. Within the assay, amplification of reference gene primers was used to estimate how many nucleated cells each sample contained. Sequence reads were collapsed and filtered to measure the absolute abundance of every unique TCRbeta CDR3 rearrangement. Productive Simpson clonality was computed per sample as the square root of Simpson's diversity index over productive rearrangements. What TCRdb holds here is the immuneACCESS table cut down to in-frame rearrangements. Part of the clones is not present; checked against another copy, under half of the missing clones reflect an unresolved V gene, and the others are unexplained. D and trimming come from the DNA, and the V and J calls and clone size come from that table. The sample table shows about 120,000 clones, and about 80% are seen once. The top ten clones comprise around 7.6% of the sample.

From the cysteine up to the phenylalanine, the CDR3 has a length of 17 residues. The read is trimmed to its CDR3 DNA, 51 bases read in frame from base 1. Taken from the germline V gene (reference sequence), the CDR1 and CDR2 loops are LNHDA and SQIVND. The germline V and J ends show losses of 3 bases and 4 bases respectively, and no gene match explains 7 bases of the junction. The sample taken for sequencing was peripheral blood. The TCR originated in a man aged 65 to 85 with active or convalescent COVID-19. The chain links TRBV19 with TRBJ2-1; TRBD2 agrees with 12 junctional bases. The sequenced DNA: TGTGCCAGTAGTATCCGGTGGCTAGCGGGAGGGTACAATGAGCAGTTCTTC. Its protein is CASSIRWLAGGYNEQFF.